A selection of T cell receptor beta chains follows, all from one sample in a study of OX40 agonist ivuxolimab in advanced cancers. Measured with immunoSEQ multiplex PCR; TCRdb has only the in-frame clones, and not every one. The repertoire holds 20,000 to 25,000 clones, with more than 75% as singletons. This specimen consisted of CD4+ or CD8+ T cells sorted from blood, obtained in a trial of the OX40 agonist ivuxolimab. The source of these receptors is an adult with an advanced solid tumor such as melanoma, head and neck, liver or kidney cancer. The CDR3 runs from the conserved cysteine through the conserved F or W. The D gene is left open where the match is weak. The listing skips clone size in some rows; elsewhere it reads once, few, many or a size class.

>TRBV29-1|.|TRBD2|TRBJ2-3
CSVEAPGGADTQYF
TGCAGCGTTGAAGCCCCCGGGGGGGCAGATACGCAGTATTTT
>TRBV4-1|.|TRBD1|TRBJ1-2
CASSQEGSRGADYTF
TGCGCCAGCAGCCAAGAAGGTAGCAGGGGGGCGGACTACACCTTC
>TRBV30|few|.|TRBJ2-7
CAWSVGGLREQYF
TGTGCCTGGAGTGTTGGGGGGCTAAGGGAGCAGTACTTC
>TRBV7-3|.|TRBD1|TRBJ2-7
CASSLGTGYTYEQYF
TGTGCCAGCAGCTTAGGGACAGGTTATACCTACGAGCAGTACTTC
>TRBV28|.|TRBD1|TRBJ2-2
CASRIGGSNTGELFF
TGTGCCAGCAGAATAGGGGGCTCGAACACCGGGGAGCTGTTTTTT
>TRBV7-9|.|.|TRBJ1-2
CASSPENGDGYTF
TGTGCCAGCAGCCCGGAGAACGGAGATGGCTACACCTTC
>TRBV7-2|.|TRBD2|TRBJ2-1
CASTPWTSGGYEQFF
TGTGCCAGCACCCCATGGACTAGCGGGGGCTATGAGCAGTTCTTC
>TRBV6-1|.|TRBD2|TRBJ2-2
CASSEASGGAGELFF
TGTGCCAGCAGTGAAGCTAGCGGGGGGGCCGGGGAGCTGTTTTTT
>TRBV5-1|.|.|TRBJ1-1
CASSLGQALNTEAFF
TGCGCCAGCAGCTTGGGACAGGCTCTGAACACTGAAGCTTTCTTT
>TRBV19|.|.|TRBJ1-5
CASSTIRGGGRQPQHF
TGTGCCAGTAGTACCATTCGTGGAGGCGGGCGTCAGCCCCAGCATTTT
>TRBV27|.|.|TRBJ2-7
CASSLSMTGTLYEQYF
TGTGCCAGCAGTTTATCGATGACAGGGACTCTTTACGAGCAGTACTTC
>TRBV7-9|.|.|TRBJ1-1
CASSLEPGSGDTEAFF
TGTGCCAGCAGCTTAGAACCGGGGTCGGGGGACACTGAAGCTTTCTTT
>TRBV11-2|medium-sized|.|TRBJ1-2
CASSLDPRDHGYTF
TGTGCCAGCAGCTTAGATCCGAGGGATCATGGCTACACCTTC
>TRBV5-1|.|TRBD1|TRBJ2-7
CASSLVDRVAEQYF
TGCGCCAGCAGCTTGGTAGACAGGGTAGCCGAGCAGTACTTC
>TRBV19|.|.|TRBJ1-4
CASSPAVIEKLFF
TGTGCCAGTAGTCCGGCAGTTATCGAAAAACTGTTTTTT
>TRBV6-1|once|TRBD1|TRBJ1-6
CATADRANSPLHF
TGTGCCACCGCGGACAGGGCTAATTCACCCCTCCACTTT
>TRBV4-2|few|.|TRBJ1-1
CASMGESTEAFF
TGTGCCAGCATGGGGGAGAGCACTGAAGCTTTCTTT
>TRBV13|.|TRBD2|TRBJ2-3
CASSGSGGISTDTQYF
TGTGCCAGCAGTGGTAGCGGGGGGATTAGCACAGATACGCAGTATTTT
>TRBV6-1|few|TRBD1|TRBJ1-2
CASSIPGGRYGYTF
TGTGCCAGCAGCATTCCAGGGGGTCGATATGGCTACACCTTC
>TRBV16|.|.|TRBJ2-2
CASSQDSEHRGAVF
TGTGCCAGCAGCCAAGACAGCGAACACCGGGGAGCTGTTTTT
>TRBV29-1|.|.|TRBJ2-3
CSVATDTQYF
TGCAGCGTTGCCACAGATACGCAGTATTTT
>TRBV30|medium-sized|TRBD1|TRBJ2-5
CAWEKGTGLETQYF
TGTGCCTGGGAAAAGGGGACAGGGCTAGAGACCCAGTACTTC
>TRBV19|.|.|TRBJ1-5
CASSIGGRSNQPQHF
TGTGCCAGTAGTATAGGGGGGCGTAGCAATCAGCCCCAGCATTTT
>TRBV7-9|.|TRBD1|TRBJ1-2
CASRNTTGTGGYGYTF
TGTGCCAGCAGGAACACTACCGGGACAGGGGGCTATGGCTACACCTTC